The rows below give T cell receptor beta chains drawn from one sample of a study of CD8 T cells in ankylosing spondylitis. TCRdb called the 5' RACE reads again in MiXCR, with one record for every CDR3 protein. There are over 600,000 distinct CDR3 sequences in the sample; around 20% occur only once, and 15% to 20% lies in the top ten. The source material was blood, either unsorted or a sorted T cell fraction (not recorded which). The receptor set was obtained from a male donor with ankylosing spondylitis. Each CDR3 is given with its conserved first and last residue. The D gene is left open where the match is weak. Some rows mark clone size as missing; the rest say once, few, many or name a class of expanded clone.

v_gene: TRBV6-1
abundance: many
d_gene: TRBD1
j_gene: TRBJ1-1
CDR3nt: TGTGCCAGCAGCCCGGACAGGGGCACTGAAGCTTTCTTT
CDR3aa: CASSPDRGTEAFF

v_gene: TRBV4-1
abundance: -
d_gene: -
j_gene: TRBJ1-1
CDR3nt: TGCGCCAGCAGCCACTTCGGGGGCACTGAAGCTTTCTTT
CDR3aa: CASSHFGGTEAFF

v_gene: TRBV28
abundance: few
d_gene: -
j_gene: TRBJ2-1
CDR3nt: TGTGCCAGCAGATCTAGTGGGGGTTGGGATGAGCAGTTCTTC
CDR3aa: CASRSSGGWDEQFF

v_gene: TRBV7-2
abundance: many
d_gene: -
j_gene: TRBJ2-2
CDR3nt: TGTGCCAGCAGCTTCGGGGTACACACCGGGGAGCTGTTTTTT
CDR3aa: CASSFGVHTGELFF

v_gene: TRBV6-2/TRBV6-3
abundance: few
d_gene: TRBD1
j_gene: TRBJ2-2
CDR3nt: TGTGCCAGCATTTTACCCGACAGGGGCACGAGCAACGCCGGGGAGCTGTTTTTT
CDR3aa: CASILPDRGTSNAGELFF

v_gene: TRBV5-1
abundance: few
d_gene: TRBD2
j_gene: TRBJ2-4
CDR3nt: TGCGCCAGAACGAGAGGGGTTTTAGCGGGAGGGCCCCCCAAAAACATTCAGTACTTC
CDR3aa: CARTRGVLAGGPPKNIQYF

v_gene: TRBV12-3/TRBV12-4
abundance: -
d_gene: -
j_gene: TRBJ1-2
CDR3nt: TGTGCCAGCAGATCTCTGGGTGGCTACACCTTC
CDR3aa: CASRSLGGYTF

v_gene: TRBV20-1
abundance: few
d_gene: TRBD1
j_gene: TRBJ1-1
CDR3nt: TGCAGTGCAAGGACCGGGACAGGGGGAGCTTTCTTT
CDR3aa: CSARTGTGGAFF

v_gene: TRBV12-3/TRBV12-4
abundance: -
d_gene: TRBD2
j_gene: TRBJ2-2
CDR3nt: TGTGCCAGCAGACCCACGGGGGGGGGTAGGACCGGGGAGCTGTTTTTT
CDR3aa: CASRPTGGGRTGELFF

v_gene: TRBV10-3
abundance: -
d_gene: TRBD2
j_gene: TRBJ2-7
CDR3nt: TGTGCCATCAGTGACTGGACTAGCGGGAGTTACGAGCAGTACTTC
CDR3aa: CAISDWTSGSYEQYF

v_gene: TRBV6-1
abundance: few
d_gene: -
j_gene: TRBJ2-5
CDR3nt: TGTGCCAGCACTCAAGGGGGTCCCAAAGGGACCCAGTACTTC
CDR3aa: CASTQGGPKGTQYF

v_gene: TRBV29-1
abundance: many
d_gene: -
j_gene: TRBJ1-1
CDR3nt: TGCAGCGTTGATGAGTGGTCTGAAGCTTTCTTT
CDR3aa: CSVDEWSEAFF

v_gene: TRBV12-3/TRBV12-4
abundance: -
d_gene: TRBD2
j_gene: TRBJ2-1
CDR3nt: TGTGCCAGCGACAGCGGGGTAACCTCCTACAATGAGCAGTTCTTC
CDR3aa: CASDSGVTSYNEQFF

v_gene: TRBV12-3/TRBV12-4
abundance: few
d_gene: -
j_gene: TRBJ2-2
CDR3nt: TGTGCCAGCAAGAACGGGGGGAACACCGGGGAGCTGTTTTTT
CDR3aa: CASKNGGNTGELFF

v_gene: TRBV10-3
abundance: few
d_gene: -
j_gene: TRBJ2-3
CDR3nt: TGTGCCATCAGTGACGGGAGTATTACAGACACGCAGTATTTT
CDR3aa: CAISDGSITDTQYF

v_gene: TRBV9
abundance: -
d_gene: TRBD1
j_gene: TRBJ1-2
CDR3nt: TGTGCCAGCAGCCGGGACAGCAGCTATGGCTACACCTTC
CDR3aa: CASSRDSSYGYTF

v_gene: TRBV18
abundance: many
d_gene: TRBD1
j_gene: TRBJ2-7
CDR3nt: TGTGCCAGCTCACCACCAGGGACAGCAAGCGAGCAGTACTTC
CDR3aa: CASSPPGTASEQYF

v_gene: TRBV14
abundance: -
d_gene: TRBD1
j_gene: TRBJ2-5
CDR3nt: TGTGCCAGCAGCCAAGTTGGACAGGGGGAGACCCAGTACTTC
CDR3aa: CASSQVGQGETQYF

v_gene: TRBV5-4
abundance: -
d_gene: -
j_gene: TRBJ2-7
CDR3nt: TGTGCCAGCAGGACGACAGAACAACCCTACGAGCAGTACTTC
CDR3aa: CASRTTEQPYEQYF

v_gene: TRBV12-3/TRBV12-4
abundance: few
d_gene: -
j_gene: TRBJ2-7
CDR3nt: TGTGCCAGCAGTTTCGCAGGGGTTTCCTACGAGCAGTACTTC
CDR3aa: CASSFAGVSYEQYF

v_gene: TRBV12-3/TRBV12-4
abundance: few
d_gene: TRBD2
j_gene: TRBJ2-2
CDR3nt: TGTGCCAGCAGTTTCCCCGGACTAGCGGGAGTCACCGGGGAGCTGTTTTTT
CDR3aa: CASSFPGLAGVTGELFF

v_gene: TRBV4-3
abundance: few
d_gene: -
j_gene: TRBJ2-7
CDR3nt: TGCGCCAGCAGCCAAGACCCGGAGGGGGAATACGAGCAGTACTTC
CDR3aa: CASSQDPEGEYEQYF

v_gene: TRBV12-3/TRBV12-4
abundance: -
d_gene: -
j_gene: TRBJ1-1
CDR3nt: TGTGCCAGCAGTGACCGGGGTGAAGCTTTCTTT
CDR3aa: CASSDRGEAFF

v_gene: TRBV12-3/TRBV12-4
abundance: -
d_gene: TRBD1
j_gene: TRBJ1-2
CDR3nt: TGTGCCAGCAGAAAAGACCAGGGGGGGTATGGCTACACCTTC
CDR3aa: CASRKDQGGYGYTF

v_gene: TRBV6-2/TRBV6-3
abundance: once
d_gene: -
j_gene: TRBJ2-1
CDR3nt: TGTGCCAGCACCAAACGGGGGTCCTTGGATGAGCAGTTCTTC
CDR3aa: CASTKRGSLDEQFF

v_gene: TRBV4-3
abundance: -
d_gene: -
j_gene: TRBJ2-5
CDR3nt: TGCGCCAGCAGCCGGAGGGTACGGGAGCGGGCAAAAGAGACCCAGTACTTC
CDR3aa: CASSRRVRERAKETQYF

v_gene: TRBV6-4
abundance: -
d_gene: TRBD2
j_gene: TRBJ2-3
CDR3nt: TGTGCCAGCAGTGACTCGAGCGGGAGGGGCGCAGATACGCAGTATTTT
CDR3aa: CASSDSSGRGADTQYF

v_gene: TRBV15
abundance: -
d_gene: -
j_gene: TRBJ1-5
CDR3nt: TGTGCCACCAGCAACAGACAGGCCAGCAATCAGCCCCAGCATTTT
CDR3aa: CATSNRQASNQPQHF

v_gene: TRBV5-1
abundance: few
d_gene: -
j_gene: TRBJ1-2
CDR3nt: TGCGCCAGCAGCTCAGATACAGCTCCCCTCGTCTATGGCTACACCTTC
CDR3aa: CASSSDTAPLVYGYTF

v_gene: TRBV2
abundance: few
d_gene: TRBD1
j_gene: TRBJ1-1
CDR3nt: TGTGCCAGCAGCGCTAGGACAGGGCTGAACACTGAAGCTTTCTTT
CDR3aa: CASSARTGLNTEAFF

v_gene: TRBV28
abundance: -
d_gene: -
j_gene: TRBJ2-7
CDR3nt: TGTGCCAGCAGACCCGGGACAAAAACCTACGAGCAGTACTTC
CDR3aa: CASRPGTKTYEQYF

v_gene: TRBV28
abundance: -
d_gene: -
j_gene: TRBJ1-5
CDR3nt: TGTGCCGCCCGGGCCCGGGGTCAGCCCCAGCATTTT
CDR3aa: CAARARGQPQHF

v_gene: TRBV7-9
abundance: few
d_gene: TRBD2
j_gene: TRBJ2-5
CDR3nt: TGTGCCAGCAGCGTCGGACTAGCGGGGGGGGTAGAGACCCAGTACTTC
CDR3aa: CASSVGLAGGVETQYF

v_gene: TRBV29-1
abundance: few
d_gene: TRBD2
j_gene: TRBJ2-7
CDR3nt: TGCAGCGTTGAAGGGGTAGCGGGAGGGACCTACGAGCAGTACTTC
CDR3aa: CSVEGVAGGTYEQYF

v_gene: TRBV7-2
abundance: -
d_gene: -
j_gene: TRBJ2-2
CDR3nt: TGTGCCAGCGGAGGTGGACTAACCGGGGAGCTGTTTTTT
CDR3aa: CASGGGLTGELFF

v_gene: TRBV7-9
abundance: few
d_gene: -
j_gene: TRBJ1-1
CDR3nt: TGTGCCACCCGACAGCCGAAGGTGAACACTGAAGCTTTCTTT
CDR3aa: CATRQPKVNTEAFF

v_gene: TRBV19
abundance: -
d_gene: TRBD2
j_gene: TRBJ2-1
CDR3nt: TGTGCCAGTAGCACTCTAGCGGGAGCGCTCAATGAGCAGTTCTTC
CDR3aa: CASSTLAGALNEQFF

v_gene: TRBV7-9
abundance: few
d_gene: -
j_gene: TRBJ1-6
CDR3nt: TGTGCCAGCAGCATGGGGTTGAATTCACCCCTCCACTTT
CDR3aa: CASSMGLNSPLHF

v_gene: TRBV2
abundance: -
d_gene: TRBD2
j_gene: TRBJ2-3
CDR3nt: TGTGCCAGCAGTGACCTGACTAGCGGAGGCACAGATACGCAGTATTTT
CDR3aa: CASSDLTSGGTDTQYF

v_gene: TRBV29-1
abundance: -
d_gene: TRBD1
j_gene: TRBJ2-7
CDR3nt: TGCAGCGTTGACGTGACAGGGGCATCCTACGAGCAGTACTTC
CDR3aa: CSVDVTGASYEQYF

v_gene: TRBV12-3/TRBV12-4
abundance: few
d_gene: TRBD1
j_gene: TRBJ1-3
CDR3nt: TGTGCCAGCAGTCAGACAGGGGAGGGTGGAAACACCATATATTTT
CDR3aa: CASSQTGEGGNTIYF

v_gene: TRBV5-1
abundance: few
d_gene: TRBD1
j_gene: TRBJ1-4
CDR3nt: TGCGCCAGCAGCTCCGAGACAGGGGGGAAGGAAAAACTGTTTTTT
CDR3aa: CASSSETGGKEKLFF

v_gene: TRBV9
abundance: -
d_gene: TRBD1
j_gene: TRBJ1-6
CDR3nt: TGTGCCAGCAGCAGTACCGGGACAGGGGTCTCACCCCTCCACTTT
CDR3aa: CASSSTGTGVSPLHF

v_gene: TRBV5-1
abundance: many
d_gene: -
j_gene: TRBJ2-1
CDR3nt: TGCGCCAGCAGTTTGGCCGGGACTGCGTCGAATGAGCAGTTCTTC
CDR3aa: CASSLAGTASNEQFF

v_gene: TRBV11-2
abundance: -
d_gene: TRBD2
j_gene: TRBJ2-3
CDR3nt: TGTGCCAGCAGCTCTCTACATACTACTAGCGGGGGGGCCGTACGAACAGATACGCAGTATTTT
CDR3aa: CASSSLHTTSGGAVRTDTQYF